This T cell receptor (beta chain) was sequenced in a study of T-cell memory formation after mild COVID-19. Study context: Most TCR clusters belonged to a single donor. Points from the study as a whole: Later expanders leaned CD4+, whereas clones that contracted between day 15 and 85 were balanced CD4/CD8.

A word on this clonotype: What it binds is unknown.

Losses at the gene ends were 5 bases for V and 1 base for J; bases not matched to a gene: 4. This CDR3 is built from 14 residues. In germline, CDR1 is SGHNT, CDR2 YENEEA. Constant-segment primers and 5'RACE yielded cDNA libraries for TCR alpha and TCR beta, each carrying sample barcodes and UMIs. One entry per CDR3 protein, called by TCRdb with MiXCR from the 5' RACE reads. The data contain roughly 120,000 distinct CDR3 sequences, roughly 20% of them singletons. The receptor was isolated from a man aged 18 to 35 who had mild COVID-19 (a few samples of this study predate the infection). Cell type and time point are not known. The rearrangement uses TRBV11-3 and TRBJ1-1, with 7 positions matching TRBD1. The sequencing sample was made of PBMCs or a T cell subset sorted from them (not recorded which). The CDR3 nucleotides read TGTGCCAGCAGCCACCGACAGGGGAACACTGAAGCTTTCTTT. Protein sequence: CASSHRQGNTEAFF.